The 30 T cell receptor beta chains reported below all come from one sample, sequenced in a study of Graves' ophthalmopathy and Graves' hyperthyroidism. RNA transcripts yielded amplified TCR beta CDR3 regions. First-round RT-PCR used HTBI primers; second-round multiplex PCR followed. TCRdb reprocessed the multiplex PCR reads via MiXCR and lists one record per CDR3 protein. The sample contains 650,000 to 800,000 distinct CDR3 sequences, under 50% of which appear only once. The specimen sequenced was peripheral blood. These TCRs come from an adult man with Graves' ophthalmopathy.

This clonotype appeared many times. V gene TRBV29-1 combines with J gene TRBJ2-5; TRBD1 matches at 7 bases. Germline CDR1 and CDR2: SQVTM and ANQGSEA. The CDR3 has 11 amino acids. Trimming removed 7 bases from V and 5 bases from J; junction bases left unmatched: 4. CDR3 sequence reads: CSEGGKETQYF. CDR3 sequence (DNA): TGCAGCGAAGGGGGCAAGGAGACCCAGTACTTC.

This clonotype has a handful of counts. The chain recombines TRBV20-1 with TRBJ2-7, with a tentative D call TRBD1 (6 bases). The germline V gene has CDR1 DFQATT and CDR2 SNEGSKA (reference sequence). The CDR3 has 14 residues. V was shortened by 5 bases and J by 3 bases, with 17 bases between the two germline ends. The CDR3 is CSAPGGGDIYEQYF. The CDR3 DNA reads as TGCAGTGCTCCGGGTGGGGGCGATATCTACGAGCAGTACTTC.

This clonotype was observed many times. The chain links TRBV4-1 to TRBJ2-7; D gene ambiguous. The CDR3 has 16 amino acids. CDR1 and CDR2 (germline): MGHRA, YSYEKL. V lost 0 bases to trimming and J lost 0 bases, with 12 bases between them. The CDR3 sequence is CASSQERRTSSYEQYF. The CDR3 DNA reads as TGCGCCAGCAGCCAAGAACGACGCACAAGCTCCTACGAGCAGTACTTC.

The CDR3 region has the DNA TGTGCCATCAGTTACTTGGGCTCTGGAAACACCATATATTTT. This gives the protein CAISYLGSGNTIYF. The chain is built from TRBV10-3 and TRBJ1-3; no reliable D call. The CDR3 has 14 residues. CDR1 is ENHRY and CDR2 is SYGVKD in the germline V gene. V gave up 5 bases and J gave up 0 bases, with 8 bases separating them.

This clonotype has a count of ten or more. The chain uses TRBV29-1 and TRBJ1-4; 7 bases fit TRBD1. The CDR3 has 13 residues. CDR1 is SQVTM and CDR2 is ANQGSEA in the germline V gene. J was trimmed by 3 bases and V by 4 bases; bases with no gene match: 2. This CDR3 is CSVGDSPNEKLFF. CDR3 coding DNA: TGCAGCGTTGGGGACAGCCCTAATGAAAAACTGTTTTTT.

This clonotype has a count of ten or more. The V and J genes are TRBV11-2 and TRBJ2-5, with TRBD2 matching 15 bases. Germline V lookup: CDR1 SGHAT, CDR2 FQNNGV. The CDR3 sequence is 17 residues long. J lost 4 bases, V lost 1 base, and 4 bases had no gene match. CDR3 nucleotides: TGTGCCAGCAGCTTAGGAAGGACTAGCGGGGGGGCAGAGACCCAGTACTTC. It is translated as CASSLGRTSGGAETQYF.

This clonotype was recorded at least ten times. The rearrangement joins TRBV19 to TRBJ2-2, with TRBD1 identical over 8 bases. After removal of 2 bases from V and 11 bases from J, the junction contained 10 bases not matched to a gene. Germline values: CDR1 LNHDA, CDR2 SQIVND (reference sequence). The CDR3 spans 15 residues. The CDR3 DNA follows: TGTGCCAGTAGTATATCAAGGACAGGGTTTAATGAGCTGTTTTTT. This encodes CASSISRTGFNELFF.

Note on this clonotype: Given a much more abundant clone one base away, this may be a read error. This is likely a read error, given that the CDR3 carries no conserved phenylalanine or tryptophan at its end. The V call is TRBV5-1, the J call TRBJ1-1; tentative D call: TRBD1 (5 bases). The CDR3 sequence is 14 residues long. Germline values: CDR1 SGHRS, CDR2 YFSETQ. Trimming shortened V by 3 bases and J by 5 bases, and 14 bases separated the two germline ends. The CDR3 sequence: CASSSYGGGTEAFL. CDR3 nucleotide sequence: TGCGCCAGCAGCTCATATGGGGGTGGGACTGAAGCTTTCCTT.

The table lists this clonotype with a few counts. A junction boundary mismatches the germline segment, possibly from a read error. The chain has TRBV7-9 and TRBJ1-4; tentatively, D is TRBD1 (6 bases). The germline gives CDR1 SEHNR, CDR2 FQNEAQ (reference sequence). The CDR3 consists of 16 residues. The CDR3 DNA reads TGCGCCAGCAGCCAGGGGCCCGGGGGATCTAATGAAAAACTGTTTTTT. Its protein product is CASSQGPGGSNEKLFF.

To note about this clonotype: Being one base from a much bigger clone, this may be a read error. V and J are TRBV4-3 and TRBJ1-2; possibly TRBD1 for D (5 bases). In germline, CDR1 is LGHNA, CDR2 YSLEER. This CDR3 has 14 residues. Trimming left V 3 bases short and J 6 bases short, with 14 bases between. CDR3 in DNA: TGCGCCAGCAGCCACATGGGGGATGGTAATGGCTACACCTTC. It translates to CASSHMGDGNGYTF.

The chain carries TRBV10-3 and TRBJ2-5, with TRBD2 matching over 8 bases. Germline CDR1 and CDR2: ENHRY and SYGVKD. J gave up 2 bases and V 2 bases, and 4 bases lay outside the gene matches. CDR3 length equals 15 residues. CDR3 in amino acids: CAISERLAGQETQYF. CDR3 DNA sequence: TGTGCCATCAGTGAGAGGCTAGCGGGTCAAGAGACCCAGTACTTC.

The chain uses TRBV4-3 and TRBJ1-1, with D tentatively TRBD1 (6 bases). Germline V CDR1 and CDR2: LGHNA, YSLEER. The V end lost 4 bases, the J end lost 4 bases, and 16 bases lay between the germline ends. The length of the CDR3 is 15 residues. In DNA form, the CDR3 reads TGCGCCAGCAGCCGAACAGGGAGCGGGGGCACTGAAGCTTTCTTT. Residues: CASSRTGSGGTEAFF.

The V call is TRBV11-2, the J call TRBJ2-6; D is unresolved. CDR1 and CDR2 (germline): SGHAT, FQNNGV. V lost 5 bases and J lost 4, with 18 bases in between. The CDR3 has 17 amino acids. This chain's CDR3 is CASSVAEVNTGANVLTF. CDR3 DNA: TGTGCCAGCAGCGTAGCTGAGGTTAACACCGGGGCCAACGTCCTGACTTTC.

Concerning this clonotype: At one boundary the junction diverges from the germline segment, which might be a read error. The chain uses TRBV7-2 and TRBJ1-2; 9 bases align to TRBD1. CDR1 is SGHTA and CDR2 is FQGNSA in the germline V gene. This CDR3 is built from 16 residues. The CDR3 here is CASSQDPGTGNYGYTF. CDR3 sequence (DNA): TGCGCCAGCAGCCAAGACCCCGGGACAGGGAACTATGGCTACACCTTC. Supplemented by reference TRBV7-2 and TRBJ1-2, the full variable domain reads GAGVSQSPSNKVTEKGKDVELRCDPISGHTALYWYRQSLGQGLEFLIYFQGNSAPDKSGLPSDRFSAERTGGSVSTLTIQRTQQEDSAVYLCASSQDPGTGNYGYTFGSGTRLTVV.

This clonotype appeared many times. The rearrangement uses TRBV9 and TRBJ1-6, with unresolved D. Germline-derived CDR1 and CDR2 are SGDLS and YYNGEE. This CDR3 has 13 residues. V was cut by 0 bases and J by 7 bases, with 5 bases left in between. The CDR3 reads CASSVDENSPLHF. CDR3 bases: TGTGCCAGCAGCGTAGATGAGAATTCACCCCTCCACTTT.

This clonotype has at least ten counts. The gene calls are TRBV2 and TRBJ1-5, with D uncertain. V was trimmed by 2 bases and J by 7 bases, leaving 12 bases between them. Per the germline V gene, CDR1 is SNHLY and CDR2 is FYNNEI. The CDR3 is 14 residues long. CDR3 in amino acids: CASSELKMGQPQHF. CDR3 DNA sequence: TGTGCCAGCAGTGAACTGAAGATGGGACAGCCCCAGCATTTT.

The table lists this clonotype with many counts. The gene calls are TRBV7-2 and TRBJ2-7; 9 bases are shared with TRBD1. J was trimmed by 4 bases and V by 1 base; bases with no gene match: 5. In germline, CDR1 is SGHTA, CDR2 FQGNSA. The CDR3 sequence is 15 residues long. CDR3 in DNA: TGTGCCAGCAGCTTAGGGGACAGGGCTAATTACGAGCAGTACTTC. Translation gives CASSLGDRANYEQYF.

The chain has TRBV14 and TRBJ1-2; D is uncertain. Trimming shortened V by 5 bases and J by 7 bases, and 14 bases separated the two germline ends. Germline V gene sequence: CDR1 SGHDN, CDR2 FVKESK. The CDR3 covers 13 residues. The CDR3: CASSTQTLGGYTF. The CDR3, as DNA: TGTGCCAGCAGCACCCAGACACTTGGTGGCTACACCTTC. Looking up the rest from reference TRBV14 and TRBJ1-2 gives the full variable domain: EAGVTQFPSHSVIEKGQTVTLRCDPISGHDNLYWYRRVMGKEIKFLLHFVKESKQDESGMPNNRFLAERTGGTYSTLKVQPAELEDSGVYFCASSTQTLGGYTFGSGTRLTVV.

Concerning this clonotype: The germline gene is not matched at one end of the junction; a read error may be the cause. This chain's CDR3 is CARSLGDRANTEAFF. The CDR3 nucleotides are TGTGCCAGGAGCTTGGGCGACAGAGCGAACACTGAAGCTTTCTTT. The chain recombines TRBV7-2 with TRBJ1-1; maybe TRBD1 (5 bases). The CDR3 loop spans 15 amino acids. Germline-derived CDR1 and CDR2 are SGHTA and FQGNSA.

The chain joins TRBV29-1 to TRBJ2-3; D possibly corresponds to TRBD2 (7 bases). This CDR3 contains 16 residues. CDR1 is SQVTM and CDR2 is ANQGSEA in the germline V gene. V was pared by 4 bases and J by 0 bases, with 17 bases between. CDR3 DNA: TGCAGCGTTGCTGGGGGGGGCCTCCTTAGCACAGATACGCAGTATTTT. Encoded protein: CSVAGGGLLSTDTQYF.

This clonotype was counted at least ten times. The chain combines TRBV2 with TRBJ2-7; D gene unclear. The CDR3 is 13 residues long. Germline loops: CDR1 SNHLY, CDR2 FYNNEI. V lost 2 bases and J lost 5, with 10 bases in between. This CDR3 is CASSEHSPNEQYF. CDR3 in DNA: TGTGCCAGCAGTGAACACAGCCCCAACGAGCAGTACTTC.

The V call is TRBV25-1, the J call TRBJ2-7; D is ambiguous. The CDR3 consists of 14 residues. CDR1 and CDR2 from the germline V gene are MGHDK and SYGVNS. With 8 bases removed from V and 5 bases from J, the gap between germline ends came to 19 bases. CDR3 loop: CASSPTAWRDEQYF. CDR3 DNA sequence: TGTGCCAGCTCACCGACGGCCTGGAGAGACGAGCAGTACTTC.

This clonotype was seen ten or more times. This chain uses TRBV9 with TRBJ1-1; no clear D. The CDR3 extends over 13 amino acids. In germline, CDR1 is SGDLS, CDR2 YYNGEE. V lost 0 bases, J lost 10 bases, and 13 bases lay in between. The CDR3 bases are TGTGCCAGCAGCGTAGGTCCTGAGCGGGGAGCTTTCTTT. It is translated as CASSVGPERGAFF.

The chain carries TRBV29-1 and TRBJ2-7; D is possibly TRBD1 (6 bases). The CDR3 contains 12 residues. Trimming shortened V by 6 bases and J by 2 bases, and 11 bases separated the two germline ends. Germline lookup yields CDR1 SQVTM and CDR2 ANQGSEA. This CDR3 is CSVVGQPYEQYF. The CDR3, as DNA: TGCAGCGTGGTTGGACAGCCCTACGAGCAGTACTTC.

This clonotype was seen a handful of times. The genes are TRBV5-6 and TRBJ1-2; no clear D gene. Germline values: CDR1 SGHDT, CDR2 YYEEEE. Trimming pared 0 bases from V and 4 bases from J, leaving 7 bases between. The length of the CDR3 is 13 residues. The CDR3 protein is CASSLDYPYGYTF. The DNA for the CDR3 is TGTGCCAGCAGCTTGGATTATCCCTATGGCTACACCTTC.

About this clonotype: A junction end diverges from the germline sequence, so it may reflect a read error. The chain recombines TRBV7-7 with TRBJ2-7; 8 bases agree with TRBD2. From germline, CDR1 is SSHAT and CDR2 FNYEAQ (reference sequence). This CDR3 has 12 residues. This CDR3 is CAYAREGYEQCF. DNA of the CDR3: TGTGCCTACGCCCGGGAGGGCTACGAGCAGTGCTTC.

This clonotype appeared once. A read error is possible here, since a much larger clone lies one base away. The chain carries TRBV4-3 and TRBJ1-2; TRBD1 might be the D (6 bases). The germline V and J ends were trimmed by 1 base and 10 bases, with 13 bases remaining between them. CDR1 and CDR2 from the germline V gene are LGHNA and YSLEER. CDR3 size: 13 residues. The CDR3 loop reads CASSQVLQGNYTF. The CDR3 DNA sequence: TGCGCCAGCAGCCAAGTCCTACAGGGAAACTACACCTTC.

The chain carries TRBV10-1 and TRBJ2-3; 7 bases agree with TRBD2. This CDR3 contains 20 residues. Trimming took 0 bases from V and 0 from J; bases not matched to a gene: 15. CDR1 is WNHNN, CDR2 SYGVQD, per germline (reference sequence). CDR3 DNA: TGCGCCAGCAGTGAGTCAGGCCCCGAATCGTTTAGCGGGAGCACAGATACGCAGTATTTT. This codes for CASSESGPESFSGSTDTQYF.

This clonotype came up many times. The CDR3: CASSLAPDEKLFF. The DNA of the CDR3 is TGTGCCAGCAGCTTAGCCCCTGATGAAAAACTGTTTTTT. The chain employs TRBV7-9 and TRBJ1-4; D is undetermined. The V gene's germline CDR1 is SEHNR and CDR2 FQNEAQ (reference sequence). CDR3 length: 13 residues. V was shortened by 0 bases and J by 6 bases, with 5 bases between the two germline ends.

This sequence joins TRBV15 and TRBJ2-1, with D perhaps matching TRBD1 (5 bases). This CDR3 region has 13 residues. The germline CDR1 and CDR2 sequences are LNHNV and YYDKDF (reference sequence). V was shortened by 0 bases and J by 9 bases, with 9 bases between the two germline ends. The DNA of the CDR3 is TGTGCCACCAGCAGAGACCCCAGGGCTGAGCAGTTCTTC. This sequence encodes CATSRDPRAEQFF.